This entry lists 9 T cell receptor beta chains sequenced from one sample in a study of identical twins. Each CDR3 protein gets one entry after TCRdb re-called the 5' RACE reads with MiXCR. The sample consists of over 200,000 distinct CDR3 sequences, roughly a tenth of them appearing once. Sequencing was done on a sample of memory T cells sorted from blood. These receptors were collected from a man aged 50 to 60 in good health.

The sample holds many counts of this clonotype. The chain couples TRBV20-1 to TRBJ1-1; D not certain. The CDR3 length is 14 residues. CDR1 is DFQATT, CDR2 SNEGSKA, per germline (reference sequence). V shed 3 bases and J shed 7 bases, with 18 bases lying between them. The CDR3 region has the DNA TGCAGTGCTAGGCCTAGTAACGCTCCTGGTGAAGCTTTCTTT. Amino acid sequence: CSARPSNAPGEAFF.

This clonotype has only a few counts. This may be a read error: a much more frequent sequence differs by one nucleotide. The chain uses TRBV11-2 and TRBJ2-2; D uncertain. From germline, CDR1 is SGHAT and CDR2 FQNNGV. V lost 0 bases and J 3 bases, leaving 2 bases between the germline ends. CDR3 length: 13 amino acids. CDR3 in DNA: TGTGCCAGCAGCTTAGAGGACACCGGGGAGCTGTTTTTT. Translation: CASSLEDTGELFF.

The chain has TRBV20-1 and TRBJ2-1, with TRBD1 identical over 7 bases. CDR1 is DFQATT and CDR2 is SNEGSKA in the germline V gene (reference sequence). The CDR3 totals 14 residues. V lost 5 bases to trimming and J lost 6 bases; unmatched junction nucleotides: 10. The CDR3 coding sequence is TGCAGTGCTGAACCGGGACAGAGGATCAATGAGCAGTTCTTC. Translating it yields CSAEPGQRINEQFF.

J is TRBJ2-7 and V is TRBV6-5, with 12 bases that match TRBD2. Germline CDR1 MNHEY, CDR2 SVGAGI. The V gene end was trimmed by 2 bases and the J gene end by 1 base; junction bases not matched to a gene: 6. This CDR3 comprises 17 residues. In DNA, the CDR3 is TGTGCCAGCAGTTACACTAGCGGGGGGCCTCCATCCTACGAGCAGTACTTC. Its protein is CASSYTSGGPPSYEQYF.

DNA for the CDR3: TGTGCCAGCAGCTTAAGCGTAGGGACAGATACGCAGTATTTT. Translating gives CASSLSVGTDTQYF. The chain uses TRBV7-9 and TRBJ2-3; no clear D. The V end was cut by 2 bases, the J end by 3 bases, with 9 bases between. From germline, CDR1 is SEHNR and CDR2 FQNEAQ (reference sequence). This CDR3 spans 14 amino acids.

The rearrangement joins TRBV6-1 to TRBJ2-7; D possibly corresponds to TRBD1 (6 bases). V shed 6 bases and J shed 6 bases, with 15 bases lying between them. CDR1 is MNHNS, CDR2 SASEGT, per germline. The CDR3 has 13 amino acids. CDR3 amino acids: CASSPPGHREQYF. The CDR3 DNA reads as TGTGCCAGCAGCCCCCCGGGACACCGCGAGCAGTACTTC.

This clonotype has a count of ten or more. The CDR3: CSAEFPGHGRETQYF. The CDR3, as DNA: TGCAGTGCTGAATTCCCGGGCCACGGGAGAGAGACCCAGTACTTC. The chain couples TRBV20-1 to TRBJ2-5; perhaps TRBD2 as D (6 bases). The germline gives CDR1 DFQATT, CDR2 SNEGSKA (reference sequence). The CDR3 is made up of 15 amino acids. The germline V and J ends were trimmed by 5 bases and 4 bases, with 20 bases remaining between them.

This clonotype was picked up many times. The chain employs TRBV11-2 and TRBJ2-1, with 9 positions matching TRBD2. Germline-derived CDR1 and CDR2 are SGHAT and FQNNGV. The CDR3 contains 20 residues. V trimming: 5 bases; J trimming: 0 bases; junction bases outside the gene matches: 17. The CDR3 loop is CASSPRRGGGALSSYNEQFF. CDR3 DNA sequence: TGTGCCAGCAGCCCCCGGAGGGGCGGGGGGGCCCTAAGCTCCTACAATGAGCAGTTCTTC.

The rearrangement uses TRBV18 and TRBJ1-6; no reliable D call. V lost 2 bases, J lost 7 bases, and 6 bases lay in between. Germline assignment: CDR1 KGHSH and CDR2 LQKENI. The CDR3 runs to 13 residues. CDR3 in amino acids: CASSPSDNSPLHF. DNA of the CDR3: TGTGCCAGCTCACCATCTGACAATTCACCCCTCCACTTT.